This TCR beta chain comes out of a study of cytomegalovirus exposure and HLA in healthy donors. PCR primers comprised 60 Vbeta and 13 Jbeta primers. Profiling relied on immunoSEQ multiplex PCR, and the TCRdb table lists in-frame clones only, not all of them. The sample lists roughly 51,000 clones; about four fifths were seen once. Points on this clone: What it binds is unknown.

Study-wide results and limits: An assumption of roughly uniform sequencing depth across donors underlay the presence/absence analyses.

The source is a boy aged 5-17 years in good health and CMV-seropositive. The sample consisted of PBMCs.

CDR3 residues: CASSLQGYEQYF. CDR3 DNA: TGTGCCAGCAGCTTACAGGGTTACGAGCAGTACTTC. The rearrangement joins TRBV7-9 to TRBJ2-7, with D maybe TRBD1 (5 bases). Germline CDR1 and CDR2: SEHNR and FQNEAQ (reference sequence). The V gene lost 2 bases and the J gene lost 4 bases, with 6 bases spanning the gap. This CDR3 is built from 12 residues.